The following is a T cell receptor beta chain sequence with its context. This clonotype was found a few times. No antigen is known for it. Per-base qualities were not stored, and no clone one base away is much larger. After removal of 1 base from V and 4 bases from J, the junction retains 8 bases not matched to a gene. Spanning cysteine to phenylalanine, the CDR3 consists of 18 amino acids. Kept here is only the CDR3 DNA, which spans 54 bases and is read in frame from base 1. As encoded in the germline V gene, CDR1 is WSHSY while CDR2 is SAAADI. Receptor amplification or capture employed multiplex PCR. Sequenced using an Illumina HiSeq 4000. CDR3 regions were amplified by Arm-PCR with iRepertoire HTBI primers to construct TCR beta libraries. PCR products were gel purified before sequencing. Under the source paper's analysis protocol: A total of 60 to 80 TRBV and some 13 TRBJ segments were identified across samples and were used for gene usage analysis of CDR3 amino acid clonotypes. COPE and FqMerger were used to merge the filtered high-quality paired reads into contigs. BLAST was used to align contigs to IMGT TRBV, TRBD and TRBJ reference genes, with CDR3 defined following IMGT. Highly expanded clones were defined as clonotypes with a frequency above 0.1%. Shannon entropy served as the measure of repertoire diversity, while the Gini coefficient captured V-J evenness. Public clonotypes were defined as clonotypes shared by more than one individual. TCRdb passed the public sequencing reads through fastp at Q25 and MiXCR, retaining productive beta sequences. All rows with the same CDR3 protein become a single entry with the most common DNA and genes. TCRdb's processing, not the study's, gives the V and J calls here. The sample table lists hundreds of thousands of distinct CDR3 sequences, less than 25% of them with a count of one. The ten largest clones add up to less than 25% of the sample.

Reading the label with the study, this specimen's time point is: persistent/refractory GD, antithyroid drugs over 5 years with positive TRAb. RNA was extracted from PBMCs in TRIzol for both TCR sequencing and RNA sequencing. Graves' disease was diagnosed according to American Thyroid Association guidelines. Recruitment of patients was carried out at an endocrinology department in Xi'an, China. Each patient gave approximately 9 milliliters of peripheral blood, collected in an EDTA anticoagulant tube. PBMCs were isolated by Ficoll Paque Plus density gradient separation without further T cell sorting. RNA quality was checked with an Agilent 2100 Bioanalyzer and agarose gel, and concentration with a NanoDrop 2000. The data are from a study of regulatory T cells in long-lasting Graves disease (dated by TCRdb to about 2021). As for the study more broadly: To count as having persistent Graves' disease, a patient had to have received antithyroid drug treatment for over 5 years with TSH receptor autoantibodies remaining persistently positive. Persistent Graves' disease patients in the clinical cohort had taken antithyroid drugs for 9 to 11 years on average. The study was conducted in China and was registered as a clinical trial. Peripheral blood TCR sequencing and RNA sequencing compared persistent Graves' disease patients with newly diagnosed Graves' disease patients. A total of some 33 samples were covered by TCR sequencing, comprising around 13 persistent and around 20 newly diagnosed Graves' disease patients. Study-wide conclusions, independent of this receptor: TRBV28, TRBJ1-2 and TRBJ2-5 were preferentially used in persistent disease, while TRBV20-1 and TRBJ2-1 were favored in newly diagnosed disease. The small sample size was acknowledged by the authors as a limitation that may reduce accuracy. Because the primary lesion, thyroid tissue, could not be accessed, the study looked at peripheral blood alone. Sequencing and analysis were restricted to the TCR beta chain. Lower TCR Shannon entropy and fewer highly expanded clones were observed in persistent Graves' disease patients than in newly diagnosed patients, which suggested clonal expansion. Persistent patients shared more public clonotypes among themselves (around 2,700) than newly diagnosed patients did (about 900).

Here the sequenced sample was peripheral blood mononuclear cells (PBMCs), taken when the disease was refractory, from a patient treated with antithyroid drugs. The TCR sequence derives from a female donor with Graves disease. The rearrangement combines TRBV10-2 with TRBJ2-2; TRBD2 agrees with 11 junctional bases. This receptor carries the CDR3 CASSELLAGELGTGELFF. The base sequence is TGCGCCAGCAGTGAGTTACTAGCGGGAGAGTTGGGCACCGGGGAGCTGTTTTTT.